This TCR beta chain was captured in a study of control samples from healthy donors and cancer patients. The repertoire was sequenced with immunoSEQ multiplex PCR; TCRdb's copy has only in-frame clones and lacks some. Of about 80,000 clones listed, around nine tenths are singletons. The germline gives CDR1 LNHNV, CDR2 YYDKDF (reference sequence). This CDR3 spans 14 amino acids. V was shortened by 0 bases and J by 7 bases, with 12 bases between the two germline ends. The chain combines TRBV15 with TRBJ1-2, with no clear D. Specimen: blood. This TCR was sampled from a man aged 50 to 60 in good health. CDR3 DNA: TGTGCCACCAGCAGAGATCCTGCAGCGAGTGGCTACACCTTC. Translated: CATSRDPAASGYTF.